Listed below are T cell receptor beta chains from one sample, sequenced in a study of T-cell memory formation after mild COVID-19. MiXCR, applied by TCRdb to the 5' RACE reads, yields one record per CDR3 protein. In the table there are approximately 390,000 distinct CDR3 sequences, 16% of which are singletons. Sequenced sample: PBMCs or a T cell subset sorted from them (not recorded which). The receptors derive from a man aged 18 to 35 who had mild COVID-19 (a few samples of this study predate the infection). Cell type and time point are not known. Both conserved end residues are part of each CDR3. A row's size may be missing; if present it is once, few, many or a size class.

CDR3 protein: CASSLGGASGEKLFF
V gene: TRBV7-6
J gene: TRBJ1-4
clone size: NA

CDR3 protein: CSAKGLAGPDTQYF
V gene: TRBV20-1
J gene: TRBJ2-3
clone size: few

CDR3 protein: CASSHPRKETQYF
V gene: TRBV4-1
J gene: TRBJ2-5
clone size: few

CDR3 protein: CASSHDRGSYGYTF
V gene: TRBV4-3
J gene: TRBJ1-2
clone size: many

CDR3 protein: CASSGCGDTF
V gene: TRBV10-1
J gene: TRBJ1-2
clone size: NA

CDR3 protein: CASSLATDNTDTQYF
V gene: TRBV5-4
J gene: TRBJ2-3
clone size: few

CDR3 protein: CASSFTTSYEQYF
V gene: TRBV12-3/TRBV12-4
J gene: TRBJ2-7
clone size: many

CDR3 protein: CASSVTPEGARETQYF
V gene: TRBV9
J gene: TRBJ2-5
clone size: NA

CDR3 protein: CASSQAGYSGANVLTF
V gene: TRBV3-1
J gene: TRBJ2-6
clone size: few

CDR3 protein: CSARAADYNEQFF
V gene: TRBV20-1
J gene: TRBJ2-1
clone size: NA

CDR3 protein: CASTGQGQETQYF
V gene: TRBV21-1
J gene: TRBJ2-5
clone size: few

CDR3 protein: CASSLVGTGSDEQFF
V gene: TRBV5-1
J gene: TRBJ2-1
clone size: many

CDR3 protein: CSGGGLQETQYF
V gene: TRBV29-1
J gene: TRBJ2-5
clone size: NA

CDR3 protein: CASGLVPPGSGELFF
V gene: TRBV12-5
J gene: TRBJ2-2
clone size: NA

CDR3 protein: CASRRWAGNEQFF
V gene: TRBV2
J gene: TRBJ2-1
clone size: NA

CDR3 protein: CASSQRNYGYTF
V gene: TRBV4-3
J gene: TRBJ1-2
clone size: NA

CDR3 protein: CASSLGTVGYTF
V gene: TRBV7-9
J gene: TRBJ1-2
clone size: NA

CDR3 protein: CASTIAGGPQETQYF
V gene: TRBV4-1
J gene: TRBJ2-5
clone size: few

CDR3 protein: CASSLIEGAGETQYF
V gene: TRBV3-1
J gene: TRBJ2-5
clone size: few

CDR3 protein: CASSNQQGVTEAFF
V gene: TRBV9
J gene: TRBJ1-1
clone size: few

CDR3 protein: CASSFSQGGYEQYF
V gene: TRBV27
J gene: TRBJ2-7
clone size: once

CDR3 protein: CASSPAASGDYEQYF
V gene: TRBV5-1
J gene: TRBJ2-7
clone size: NA

CDR3 protein: CASSQENWGVSEQFF
V gene: TRBV14
J gene: TRBJ2-1
clone size: few

CDR3 protein: CSAMGQGNQPQHF
V gene: TRBV20-1
J gene: TRBJ1-5
clone size: NA

CDR3 protein: CSVEEGFGEQFF
V gene: TRBV29-1
J gene: TRBJ2-1
clone size: NA

CDR3 protein: CASSRQGAVETQYF
V gene: TRBV5-4
J gene: TRBJ2-5
clone size: many

CDR3 protein: CSARRGFGYGYTF
V gene: TRBV20-1
J gene: TRBJ1-2
clone size: NA

CDR3 protein: CASSPAPGPMGGYTF
V gene: TRBV18
J gene: TRBJ1-2
clone size: NA

CDR3 protein: CASDREDNQPQHF
V gene: TRBV2
J gene: TRBJ1-5
clone size: NA

CDR3 protein: CASSLALLYRVDTEAFF
V gene: TRBV7-9
J gene: TRBJ1-1
clone size: NA

CDR3 protein: CSVSGQGGTEAFF
V gene: TRBV29-1
J gene: TRBJ1-1
clone size: NA

CDR3 protein: CAISAGTSGGRNTGELFF
V gene: TRBV10-3
J gene: TRBJ2-2
clone size: NA

CDR3 protein: CASSYRTPNYGYTF
V gene: TRBV27
J gene: TRBJ1-2
clone size: few

CDR3 protein: CASSWGQGSSYEQYF
V gene: TRBV3-1
J gene: TRBJ2-7
clone size: few

CDR3 protein: CASSLQQGYHYEQYF
V gene: TRBV4-3
J gene: TRBJ2-7
clone size: few

CDR3 protein: CASSVAPDTDTQYF
V gene: TRBV9
J gene: TRBJ2-3
clone size: few

CDR3 protein: CASSEGTGNNYGYTF
V gene: TRBV4-3
J gene: TRBJ1-2
clone size: NA

CDR3 protein: CASSLRTGTGTEAFF
V gene: TRBV5-1
J gene: TRBJ1-1
clone size: NA

CDR3 protein: CASSQETAGNQPQHF
V gene: TRBV4-1
J gene: TRBJ1-5
clone size: NA

CDR3 protein: CASSMSRESNYGYTF
V gene: TRBV5-1
J gene: TRBJ1-2
clone size: NA

CDR3 protein: CASSEGGYNSPLHF
V gene: TRBV25-1
J gene: TRBJ1-6
clone size: NA

CDR3 protein: CATSDSRGGKTQYF
V gene: TRBV24-1
J gene: TRBJ2-5
clone size: few

CDR3 protein: CASGRSSYEQYF
V gene: TRBV5-6
J gene: TRBJ2-7
clone size: few

CDR3 protein: CASSWRANSYNEQFF
V gene: TRBV6-5
J gene: TRBJ2-1
clone size: NA

CDR3 protein: CASSLDIAQYF
V gene: TRBV11-2
J gene: TRBJ2-5
clone size: NA

CDR3 protein: CASGSRSDTQYF
V gene: TRBV12-5
J gene: TRBJ2-3
clone size: few

CDR3 protein: CASSFSGEVQYF
V gene: TRBV5-1
J gene: TRBJ2-5
clone size: NA

CDR3 protein: CASSEQGAWTTNEKLFF
V gene: TRBV7-6
J gene: TRBJ1-4
clone size: few

CDR3 protein: CASSQDKGLSTDTQYF
V gene: TRBV3-1
J gene: TRBJ2-3
clone size: NA

CDR3 protein: CASSLRDSFNSPLHF
V gene: TRBV7-2
J gene: TRBJ1-6
clone size: NA

CDR3 protein: CASKTGGEGYTF
V gene: TRBV27
J gene: TRBJ1-2
clone size: NA

CDR3 protein: CASRLRMGTYGYTF
V gene: TRBV6-2/TRBV6-3
J gene: TRBJ1-2
clone size: NA

CDR3 protein: CASSQGFGTQYF
V gene: TRBV14
J gene: TRBJ2-5
clone size: NA

CDR3 protein: CASSLGSGVGDQPQHF
V gene: TRBV7-2
J gene: TRBJ1-5
clone size: few

CDR3 protein: CASSRDRTRETQYF
V gene: TRBV7-2
J gene: TRBJ2-5
clone size: NA

CDR3 protein: CATGTGDTGELFF
V gene: TRBV24-1
J gene: TRBJ2-2
clone size: many

CDR3 protein: CASSPPLSSGVTGELFF
V gene: TRBV6-2/TRBV6-3
J gene: TRBJ2-2
clone size: few

CDR3 protein: CACLAGNSNTQYF
V gene: TRBV10-3
J gene: TRBJ2-3
clone size: NA

CDR3 protein: CASRSRGSGDTQYF
V gene: TRBV6-9
J gene: TRBJ2-3
clone size: few